The T cell receptor beta chain under discussion was sequenced for a study of cytomegalovirus exposure and HLA in healthy donors. The wider study: The platform used for the 120 or so validation repertoires matched that of the roughly 700 first-cohort repertoires, a later analysis reported.

The V and J ends lost 6 bases and 7 bases respectively, with 12 bases between them. The V gene's germline CDR1 is LNHDA and CDR2 SQIVND (reference sequence). The CDR3 length is 13 residues. This clone came up a few times. Sequencing was performed with immunoSEQ multiplex PCR; in TCRdb, only in-frame clones are kept and a portion is missing. This sample has approximately 230,000 clones; roughly nine tenths occur once, and the top ten carry approximately 12%. The receptor was derived from a young man in good health and CMV-seropositive. What was sequenced was PBMCs. This chain uses TRBV19 with TRBJ2-2; D gene ambiguous. CDR3 nucleotides: TGTGCCAGTAGCCTGAAACAACACGGGGAGCTGTTTTTT. Protein product: CASSLKQHGELFF. Using reference TRBV19 and TRBJ2-2 for the parts outside the CDR3, the full variable domain is DGGITQSPKYLFRKEGQNVTLSCEQNLNHDAMYWYRQDPGQGLRLIYYSQIVNDFQKGDIAEGYSVSREKKESFPLTVTSAQKNPTAFYLCASSLKQHGELFFGEGSRLTVL.